Reported below is one T cell receptor beta chain. This clonotype was counted ten times or more. This receptor's antigen is unknown. Per-base quality was not reported, and no clone a single base away is much larger than it. The sample belongs to a study of regulatory T cells in long-lasting Graves disease (dated by TCRdb to the early 2020s). Regarding the research as a whole: Patients with newly diagnosed Graves' disease had been on antithyroid drugs for under 3 months. Patients with persistent Graves' disease were compared with patients with newly diagnosed Graves' disease using TCR sequencing and RNA sequencing of peripheral blood. A total of around 33 samples underwent TCR sequencing, from about 13 patients with persistent Graves' disease and 20 or so patients with newly diagnosed Graves' disease. The study was registered as a clinical trial and conducted in China. The investigation overall reported the following: Persistent patients shared more public clonotypes among themselves (2,741) than newly diagnosed patients did (about 970). The authors acknowledged the small sample size as a limitation that may reduce accuracy. Sequencing and analysis were restricted to the TCR beta chain. Persistent Graves' disease patients showed lower TCR Shannon entropy and fewer highly expanded clones than newly diagnosed patients, suggesting clonal expansion. The study examined only peripheral blood because the primary lesion, thyroid tissue, could not be accessed. TRBV28, TRBJ1-2 and TRBJ2-5 were preferentially used in persistent disease, while TRBV20-1 and TRBJ2-1 were favored in newly diagnosed disease.

The intended sense of this specimen's time point label: newly diagnosed GD, antithyroid drugs for less than 3 months. For both TCR sequencing and RNA sequencing, RNA was extracted from PBMCs using TRIzol. The diagnosis of Graves' disease was made according to American Thyroid Association guidelines. Recruitment of patients was carried out at an endocrinology department in Xi'an, China. Each patient gave 7 to 9.5 milliliters of peripheral blood, collected in an EDTA anticoagulant tube. Ficoll Paque Plus density gradient separation was used to isolate PBMCs, and no further T cell sorting was performed. An Agilent 2100 Bioanalyzer and agarose gel were used to assess RNA quality, and a NanoDrop 2000 was used to measure RNA concentration. The germline V gene encodes CDR1 LGHDT and CDR2 YNNKEL (reference sequence). The cysteine opens and the phenylalanine closes a CDR3 of 13 amino acids. Only the CDR3 DNA is retained, 39 bases long and in frame from the first base. The germline V and J ends show losses of 4 bases and 5 bases respectively, and no gene match explains 3 bases of the junction.

Library preparation used multiplex PCR. The sample was run on an Illumina HiSeq 4000. TCR beta libraries were built with iRepertoire HTBI primers and Arm-PCR amplification of CDR3 regions. Gel purification was performed on PCR products prior to sequencing. Per the source publication's procedure: Gene usage analysis of CDR3 amino acid clonotypes used the 50 to 70 TRBV and 14 to 15 TRBJ segments found across samples. COPE and FqMerger were used to merge the filtered high-quality paired reads into contigs. BLAST was used to align contigs to the IMGT TRBV, TRBD and TRBJ reference genes, and CDR3 was defined following IMGT. Any clonotype with a frequency above 0.1% was counted as a highly expanded clone. Shannon entropy was used to measure repertoire diversity, and the Gini coefficient was used to measure V-J evenness. A clonotype found in more than one individual was treated as public. In-frame beta chains were kept once TCRdb had trimmed the public reads at Q25 with fastp and called clones with MiXCR. Under each unique CDR3 protein, matching rows form one entry showing the most common genes and DNA. These V and J calls rely on TCRdb rather than the paper's analysis. The sample table holds roughly 430,000 distinct CDR3 sequences, of which less than 20% were seen once. The top ten constitute about 10% of the sample.

The sample was also linked to a second study, of T cells in Graves' hyperthyroidism and ophthalmopathy. According to the second study: Graves' hyperthyroidism was defined as stable when no progression to ophthalmopathy occurred over 18 months of follow-up. Hyperthyroidism patients were newly diagnosed, with disease duration under 2 months, and aged 18 to 65 years. Patients with uncontrolled infections, other autoimmune diseases, pregnancy or lactation were excluded. Diagnoses were established on the basis of clinical symptoms, serum thyroxine and TRAb, thyroid ultrasound, and orbital computed tomography. The TCR CDR3 was subjected to a first round of RT-PCR using the HTBI primer set and the Qiagen OneStep RT-PCR kit. Most expanded thyroid clonotypes (frequency above 0.001) were also detected in blood, suggesting blood repertoires may reflect thyroid immune responses. A 13 V-J signature model separated ophthalmopathy from stable hyperthyroidism, with just over 85% sensitivity and roughly 82% specificity in cross-validation and 80%/75% in testing. In validation, progression to ophthalmopathy was predicted by the model with nearly 71% sensitivity and 72% to 85% specificity, a median of approximately 6.5 months before onset. TCR V-J signatures able to tell the groups apart were searched for in a discovery cohort of 90 to 100 patients, of whom more than 40 had Graves' ophthalmopathy and 57 had stable Graves' hyperthyroidism. Prospective prediction of ophthalmopathy was tested in an independent validation cohort consisting of fewer than 20 hyperthyroidism patients and over 15 patients who later progressed to ophthalmopathy. The 100 or so discovery patients were randomly split 7:3 into training and test sets. The study also compared thyroid tissue and blood T-cell repertoires from over 5 Graves' hyperthyroidism patients. Once sampling was done, hyperthyroidism patients were given methimazole at a starting dose of 30 mg daily, whereas ophthalmopathy patients were given high-dose intravenous methylprednisolone. The libraries were constructed in a second round of multiplex PCR and then size-selected and purified. Libraries were sequenced paired-end with 100 bp reads on an Illumina HiSeq2000. SOAPnuke was used to process the raw data, with reads discarded if the reads contained adapters or uncalled bases, had a mean Phred below 15, or lacked an exact constant-primer or identifier match. High-quality paired reads were merged with COPE v1.2.5, and unique nucleotide sequences were defined as clonotypes. MiTCR v1.1 was used to align clonotypes to the IMGT TRBV, TRBD and TRBJ reference segments. The analysis was restricted to V-J combinations with a frequency above 0.0001, which together covered about 99% of the repertoires. The TCS score was defined as the ratio of F50 (clonal expansion) to E x V (chaos), calculated using BLOSUM62-based TCRdist between CDR3 peptides within each V-J. Welch's t-statistics and random forest reduced 500 to 650 V-J features to 13, which were used in a naive Bayes classifier (R e1071). Sample size was not statistically predetermined, and investigators were not blinded to group allocation. TCR Vbeta CDR3 sequencing of 120 to 150 peripheral blood samples (roughly 43 ophthalmopathy, 75 hyperthyroidism and some 17 progressor patients) is reported in the paper.

Specimen: peripheral blood mononuclear cells (PBMCs), collected at new diagnosis, from a patient treated with antithyroid drugs. The chain is encoded by TRBV3-1 joined to TRBJ2-7, with TRBD1 identical over 9 junction bases. This TCR came from a young woman with Graves disease. Donor details come from another sample of the same person, matched by shared clones. CDR3 region: CASSPGQGHEQYF. The DNA sequence is TGTGCCAGCAGCCCCGGACAGGGGCACGAGCAGTACTTC.